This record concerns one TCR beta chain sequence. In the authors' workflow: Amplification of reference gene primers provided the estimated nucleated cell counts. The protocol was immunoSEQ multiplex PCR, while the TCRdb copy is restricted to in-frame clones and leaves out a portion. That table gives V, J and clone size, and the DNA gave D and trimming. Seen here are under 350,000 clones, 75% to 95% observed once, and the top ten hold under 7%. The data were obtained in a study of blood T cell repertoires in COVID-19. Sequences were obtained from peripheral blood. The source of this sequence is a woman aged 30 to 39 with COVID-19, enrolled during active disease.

This CDR3 is CASSTSPYEQYF. CDR3 nucleotide sequence: TGTGCCAGCAGTACTAGCCCCTACGAGCAGTACTTC. The chain combines TRBV2 with TRBJ2-7; D is possibly TRBD2 (6 bases). Germline V gene data show CDR1 as SNHLY and CDR2 as FYNNEI. Trimming took off 5 bases at V and 2 bases at J, with 7 bases between the two ends. The CDR3 totals 12 residues.